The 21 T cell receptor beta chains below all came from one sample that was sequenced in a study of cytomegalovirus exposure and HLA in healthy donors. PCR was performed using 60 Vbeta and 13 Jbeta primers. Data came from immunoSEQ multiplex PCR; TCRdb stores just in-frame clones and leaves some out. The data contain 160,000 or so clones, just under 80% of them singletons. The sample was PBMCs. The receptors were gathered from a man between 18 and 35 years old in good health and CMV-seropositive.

CDR3 coding DNA: TGTGCCAGTAGTCACCTGGGGGCTCAAGACTATGGCTACACCTTC. It translates to CASSHLGAQDYGYTF. V usage is TRBV19 and J usage is TRBJ1-2; D might be TRBD1 (6 bases). Germline values: CDR1 LNHDA, CDR2 SQIVND (reference sequence). The length of the CDR3 is 15 residues. V was clipped by 5 bases and J by 3 bases, with 16 bases between them.

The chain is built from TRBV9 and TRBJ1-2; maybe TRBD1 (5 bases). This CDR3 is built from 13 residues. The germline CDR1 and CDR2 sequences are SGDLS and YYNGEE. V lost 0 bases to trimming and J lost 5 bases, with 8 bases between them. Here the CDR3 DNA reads TGTGCCAGCAGCGTAGGGGAGGGGTATGGCTACACCTTC. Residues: CASSVGEGYGYTF.

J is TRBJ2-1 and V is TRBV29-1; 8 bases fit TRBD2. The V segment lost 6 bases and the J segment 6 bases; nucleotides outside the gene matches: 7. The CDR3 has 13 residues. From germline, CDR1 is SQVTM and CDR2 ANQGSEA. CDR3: CSVVSGNVNEQFF. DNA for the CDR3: TGCAGCGTGGTTAGCGGGAATGTCAATGAGCAGTTCTTC.

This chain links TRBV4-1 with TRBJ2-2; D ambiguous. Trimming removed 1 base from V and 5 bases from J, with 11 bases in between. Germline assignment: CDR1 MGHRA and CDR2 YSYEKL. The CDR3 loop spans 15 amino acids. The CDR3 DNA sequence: TGCGCCAGCAGCCAAGCCATGGAGAGGACCGGGGAGCTGTTTTTT. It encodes CASSQAMERTGELFF.

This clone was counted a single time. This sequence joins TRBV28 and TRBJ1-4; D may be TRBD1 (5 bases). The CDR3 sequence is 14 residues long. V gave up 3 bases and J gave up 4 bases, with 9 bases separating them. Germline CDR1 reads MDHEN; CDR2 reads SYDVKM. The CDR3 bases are TGTGCCAGCAGTTTTGCAGGGCGTAATGAAAAACTGTTTTTT. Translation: CASSFAGRNEKLFF. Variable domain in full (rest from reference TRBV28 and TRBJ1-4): DVKVTQSSRYLVKRTGEKVFLECVQDMDHENMFWYRQDPGLGLRLIYFSYDVKMKEKGDIPEGYSVSREKKERFSLILESASTNQTSMYLCASSFAGRNEKLFFGSGTQLSVL.

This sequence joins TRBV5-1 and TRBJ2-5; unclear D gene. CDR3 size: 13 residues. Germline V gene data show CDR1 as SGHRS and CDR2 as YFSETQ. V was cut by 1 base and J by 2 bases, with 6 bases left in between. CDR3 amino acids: CASSLILQETQYF. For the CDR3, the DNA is TGCGCCAGCAGCTTGATCCTTCAAGAGACCCAGTACTTC.

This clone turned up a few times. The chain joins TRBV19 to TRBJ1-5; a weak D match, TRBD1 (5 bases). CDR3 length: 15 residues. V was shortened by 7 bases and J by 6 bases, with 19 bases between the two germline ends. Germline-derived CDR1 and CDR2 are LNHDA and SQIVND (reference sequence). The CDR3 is CASTPLGVGGQPQHF. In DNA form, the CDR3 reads TGTGCCAGTACCCCCCTCGGGGTGGGGGGTCAGCCCCAGCATTTT.

CDR3: CASSVGWGATGELFF. DNA for the CDR3: TGTGCCAGCAGCGTGGGATGGGGAGCAACCGGGGAGCTGTTTTTT. The chain couples TRBV9 to TRBJ2-2; perhaps TRBD2 as D (5 bases). V lost 2 bases to trimming and J lost 5 bases, with 13 bases between them. Germline loops: CDR1 SGDLS, CDR2 YYNGEE. This CDR3 region has 15 residues.

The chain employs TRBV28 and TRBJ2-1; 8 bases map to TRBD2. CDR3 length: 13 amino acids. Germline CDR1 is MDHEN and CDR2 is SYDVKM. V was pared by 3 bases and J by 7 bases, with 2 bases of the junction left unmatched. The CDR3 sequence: CASSFGGVNEQFF. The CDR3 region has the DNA TGTGCCAGCAGTTTCGGGGGGGTTAATGAGCAGTTCTTC.

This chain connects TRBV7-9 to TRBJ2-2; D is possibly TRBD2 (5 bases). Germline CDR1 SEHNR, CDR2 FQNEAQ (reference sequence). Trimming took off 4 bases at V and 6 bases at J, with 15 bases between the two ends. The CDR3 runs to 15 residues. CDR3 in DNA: TGTGCCAGCAGCTCCACCCCGCCGAGGGCCGGGGAGCTGTTTTTT. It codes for CASSSTPPRAGELFF. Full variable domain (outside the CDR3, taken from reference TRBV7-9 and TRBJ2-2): DTGVSQNPRHKITKRGQNVTFRCDPISEHNRLYWYRQTLGQGPEFLTYFQNEAQLEKSRLLSDRFSAERPKGSFSTLEIQRTEQGDSAMYLCASSSTPPRAGELFFGEGSRLTVL.

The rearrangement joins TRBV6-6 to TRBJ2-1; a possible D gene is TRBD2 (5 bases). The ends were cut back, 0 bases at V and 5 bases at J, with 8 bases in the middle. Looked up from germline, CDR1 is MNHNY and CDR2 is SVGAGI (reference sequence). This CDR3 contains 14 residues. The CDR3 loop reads CASSYSRVNNEQFF. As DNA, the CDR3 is TGTGCCAGCAGTTACTCGAGGGTGAACAATGAGCAGTTCTTC.

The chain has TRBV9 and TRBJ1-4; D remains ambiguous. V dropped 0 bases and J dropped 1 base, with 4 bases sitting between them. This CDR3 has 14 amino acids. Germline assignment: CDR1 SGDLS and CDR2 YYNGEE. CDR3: CASSVDGTNEKLFF. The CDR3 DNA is TGTGCCAGCAGCGTAGACGGAACTAATGAAAAACTGTTTTTT.

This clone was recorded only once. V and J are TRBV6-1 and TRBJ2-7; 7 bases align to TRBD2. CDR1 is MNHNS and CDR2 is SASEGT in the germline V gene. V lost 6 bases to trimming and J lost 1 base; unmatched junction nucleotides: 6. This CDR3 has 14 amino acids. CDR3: CASRIWGGSYEQYF. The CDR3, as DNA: TGTGCCAGCAGAATTTGGGGGGGGTCCTACGAGCAGTACTTC.

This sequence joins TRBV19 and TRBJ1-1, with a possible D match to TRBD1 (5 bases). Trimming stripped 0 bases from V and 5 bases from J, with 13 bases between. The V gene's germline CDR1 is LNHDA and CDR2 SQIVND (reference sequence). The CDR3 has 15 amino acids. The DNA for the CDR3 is TGTGCCAGTAGTATAGATCCGGGAGGGGATACTGAAGCTTTCTTT. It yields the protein CASSIDPGGDTEAFF.

The CDR3 protein is CASMGSRGRYEKLFF. Here the CDR3 DNA reads TGTGCCAGCATGGGGTCCCGGGGAAGGTACGAAAAACTGTTTTTT. The rearrangement links TRBV28 to TRBJ1-4; no clear D. V dropped 7 bases and J dropped 8 bases, with 20 bases sitting between them. Germline assignment: CDR1 MDHEN and CDR2 SYDVKM. The CDR3 sequence is 15 residues long. The full variable domain, in which reference TRBV28 and TRBJ1-4 provide the parts outside the CDR3, is DVKVTQSSRYLVKRTGEKVFLECVQDMDHENMFWYRQDPGLGLRLIYFSYDVKMKEKGDIPEGYSVSREKKERFSLILESASTNQTSMYLCASMGSRGRYEKLFFGSGTQLSVL.

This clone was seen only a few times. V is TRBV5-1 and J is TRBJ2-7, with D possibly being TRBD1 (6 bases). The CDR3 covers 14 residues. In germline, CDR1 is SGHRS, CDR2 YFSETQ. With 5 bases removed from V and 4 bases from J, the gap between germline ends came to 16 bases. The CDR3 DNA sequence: TGCGCCAGCAGTTTTACAGGGATGTTGTACGAGCAGTACTTC. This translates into CASSFTGMLYEQYF. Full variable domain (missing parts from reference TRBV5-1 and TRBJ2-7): KAGVTQTPRYLIKTRGQQVTLSCSPISGHRSVSWYQQTPGQGLQFLFEYFSETQRNKGNFPGRFSGRQFSNSRSEMNVSTLELGDSALYLCASSFTGMLYEQYFGPGTRLTVT.

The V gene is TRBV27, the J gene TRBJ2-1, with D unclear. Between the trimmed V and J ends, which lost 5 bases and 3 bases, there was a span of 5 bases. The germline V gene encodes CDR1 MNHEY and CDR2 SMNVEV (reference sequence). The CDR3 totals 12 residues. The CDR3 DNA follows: TGTGCCAGCAGTATTAACTACAATGAGCAGTTCTTC. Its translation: CASSINYNEQFF.

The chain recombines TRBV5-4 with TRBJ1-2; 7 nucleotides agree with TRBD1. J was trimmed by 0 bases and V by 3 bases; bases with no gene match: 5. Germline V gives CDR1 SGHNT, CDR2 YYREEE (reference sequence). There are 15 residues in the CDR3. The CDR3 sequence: CASSSSGGANYGYTF. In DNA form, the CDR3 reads TGTGCCAGCAGCTCCTCAGGGGGAGCTAACTATGGCTACACCTTC.

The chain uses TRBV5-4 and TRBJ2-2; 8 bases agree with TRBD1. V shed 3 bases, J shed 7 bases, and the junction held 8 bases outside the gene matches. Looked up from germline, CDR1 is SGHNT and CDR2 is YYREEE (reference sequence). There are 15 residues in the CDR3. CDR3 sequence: CASSYWTGNDGELFF. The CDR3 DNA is TGTGCCAGCAGCTACTGGACAGGGAACGACGGGGAGCTGTTTTTT.

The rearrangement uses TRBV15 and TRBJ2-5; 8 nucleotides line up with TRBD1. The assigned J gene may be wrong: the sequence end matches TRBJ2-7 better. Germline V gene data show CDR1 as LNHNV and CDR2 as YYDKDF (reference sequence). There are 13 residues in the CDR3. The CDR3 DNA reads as TGTGCCACCAGCGGTGGACAGGGAATCGAGCAGTACTTC. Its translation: CATSGGQGIEQYF.

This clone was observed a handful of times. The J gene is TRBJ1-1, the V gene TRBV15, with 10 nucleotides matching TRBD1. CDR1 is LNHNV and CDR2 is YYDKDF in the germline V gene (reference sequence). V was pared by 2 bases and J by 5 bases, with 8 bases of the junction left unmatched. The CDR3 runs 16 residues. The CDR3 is CATSRPTTGGETEAFF. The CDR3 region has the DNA TGTGCCACCAGCAGACCGACGACAGGGGGCGAAACTGAAGCTTTCTTT.